Shown below are 6 T cell receptor beta chains from a single sample sequenced in a study of blood T cells in healthy people across ages. Using a J-beta primer mix together with a sample-barcoded 5' primer, a second PCR was run for roughly 7 to 11 cycles. TCRdb re-called the 5' RACE reads with MiXCR, one entry per CDR3 protein. Here the sample spans around 1,000,000 distinct CDR3 sequences, almost 25% being singletons. This sample also appeared in a second study, on T cells of mothers and their children.

Sequencing input: blood. These receptors were obtained from a girl aged 2 to 9 in good health.

The chain combines TRBV6-1 with TRBJ2-7; the D gene is possibly TRBD2 (5 bases). Germline loops: CDR1 MNHNS, CDR2 SASEGT. V lost 6 bases, J lost 3 bases, and 18 bases lay in between. The CDR3 has 15 amino acids. CDR3 residues: CASSRHGEGNYEQYF. The CDR3 DNA follows: TGTGCCAGCAGCCGTCACGGGGAAGGGAACTACGAGCAGTACTTC.

The chain carries TRBV6-5 and TRBJ2-5, with D uncertain. Gene TRBJ2-7 matches the end of the DNA better, so the J call may be wrong. The CDR3 has 15 amino acids. The germline V gene has CDR1 MNHEY and CDR2 SVGAGI. CDR3 residues: CASSYSDSSSYEQYF. The CDR3 DNA sequence: TGTGCCAGCAGTTATTCAGACTCCTCCTCCTACGAGCAGTACTTC.

CDR3 sequence reads: CSGLLAGVYNEQFF. The CDR3 DNA follows: TGCAGCGGGTTACTAGCGGGAGTCTACAATGAGCAGTTCTTC. V usage is TRBV29-1 and J usage is TRBJ2-1; 11 bases map to TRBD2. The CDR3 length is 14 residues. V dropped 7 bases and J dropped 3; count of bases not matched to a gene: 5. The germline V gene has CDR1 SQVTM and CDR2 ANQGSEA.

The chain carries TRBV10-2 and TRBJ1-4, with 10 nucleotides matching TRBD1. The CDR3 covers 14 residues. Per germline, CDR1 WSHSY and CDR2 SAAADI. Unmatched junction bases numbered 7, after V lost 10 bases and J lost 5 bases. The DNA for the CDR3 is TGCGCCACGACGCCGGGACAGGGGAATGAAAAACTGTTTTTT. Amino acid sequence: CATTPGQGNEKLFF.

The chain combines TRBV7-9 with TRBJ1-2, with 7 bases matching TRBD1. V lost 5 bases to trimming and J lost 0 bases; unmatched junction nucleotides: 6. CDR3 length: 15 residues. The V gene's germline CDR1 is SEHNR and CDR2 FQNEAQ (reference sequence). In DNA, the CDR3 is TGTGCCAGCAGCAAAAGGGACAGCCCTAACTATGGCTACACCTTC. It specifies CASSKRDSPNYGYTF.

This clonotype was seen ten or more times. Written as DNA, the CDR3 is TGTGCCAGCAGCTTAGGGCCATCGGGGAAGCCCCAGCATTTT. Encoded protein: CASSLGPSGKPQHF. The rearrangement uses TRBV5-6 and TRBJ1-5; D uncertain. The CDR3 has 14 amino acids. V was shortened by 2 bases and J by 8 bases, with 14 bases between the two germline ends. The V gene's germline CDR1 is SGHDT and CDR2 YYEEEE.